The rows below give T cell receptor beta chains drawn from one sample of a study of blood T cells in healthy people across ages. One entry per CDR3 protein, called by TCRdb with MiXCR from the 5' RACE reads. The data show about 1.6 million distinct CDR3 sequences, about 32% seen once. The sequencing input was blood. The receptors were gathered from a woman aged 25 to 39 in good health. Both conserved end residues are part of each CDR3. A D gene is named only where the DNA matches it firmly. Clone size is stated in some rows and not others, as once, few, many or a class when expanded.

d_gene	v_gene	j_gene	abundance	CDR3aa	CDR3nt
.	TRBV28	TRBJ1-1	.	CASSGGGHRAFF	TGTGCCAGCAGTGGAGGAGGACATCGCGCTTTCTTT
TRBD2	TRBV5-5	TRBJ2-5	many	CASSPIPPSGRARETQYF	TGTGCCAGCAGCCCCATCCCCCCTAGCGGGAGGGCCCGTGAGACCCAGTACTTC
.	TRBV18	TRBJ1-5	.	CASSPLGKQPQHF	TGTGCCAGCTCACCTCTCGGGAAACAGCCCCAGCATTTT
TRBD1	TRBV20-1	TRBJ1-2	.	CSARVAASGGWDTF	TGCAGTGCTAGAGTCGCGGCGTCAGGGGGGTGGGACACCTTC
TRBD2	TRBV5-1	TRBJ2-1	.	CASSLPGTSGGGEQFF	TGCGCCAGCAGCTTGCCGGGGACTAGCGGGGGTGGCGAGCAGTTCTTC
.	TRBV6-5	TRBJ2-7	few	CASSYSIGAQGEQYF	TGTGCCAGCAGTTACTCGATAGGGGCTCAGGGGGAGCAGTACTTC
.	TRBV15	TRBJ1-2	few	CATSRDRDVTSGYTF	TGTGCCACCAGCAGAGATCGGGACGTGACCAGTGGCTACACCTTC
.	TRBV11-2	TRBJ2-1	.	CASSLHPSLAREQFF	TGTGCCAGCAGCTTACACCCCTCATTAGCGCGCGAGCAGTTCTTC
TRBD1	TRBV9	TRBJ2-6	many	CASTGVGANVLTF	TGTGCCAGTACAGGGGTCGGGGCCAACGTCCTGACTTTC
TRBD2	TRBV12-3/TRBV12-4	TRBJ2-7	many	CASSTLGSGRYEQYF	TGTGCCAGCAGTACCCTGGGTAGCGGGAGGTACGAGCAGTACTTC
.	TRBV6-5	TRBJ2-7	many	CASGRGPSYEQYF	TGTGCCAGCGGGAGGGGGCCGTCCTACGAGCAGTACTTC
.	TRBV7-6	TRBJ2-7	.	CAGSSSTGEQYF	TGTGCCGGCAGTTCCAGTACGGGCGAGCAGTACTTC
.	TRBV3-1	TRBJ2-5	few	CASSQPRVTQYF	TGTGCCAGCAGCCAACCTAGAGTGACCCAGTACTTC
.	TRBV5-1	TRBJ2-6	many	CASSPVSGFSGANVLTF	TGCGCCAGCAGCCCCGTCTCGGGGTTCTCTGGGGCCAACGTCCTGACTTTC
TRBD1	TRBV29-1	TRBJ2-7	.	CSATTGGTGPYEQYF	TGCAGCGCCACAACTGGAGGGACAGGCCCCTACGAGCAGTACTTC
.	TRBV27	TRBJ2-7	many	CASRGGYEQYF	TGTGCCAGCAGGGGGGGCTACGAGCAGTACTTC